Shown below are 30 T cell receptor beta chains from a single sample sequenced in a study of cytomegalovirus exposure and HLA in healthy donors. Amplification used 60 Vbeta primers and 13 Jbeta primers. Some clones are missing from TCRdb's copy, which holds only in-frame ones; the method was immunoSEQ multiplex PCR. The data show around 150,000 clones, about 80% seen once. The source material was PBMCs. Receptors were obtained from a man aged 18 to 29 in good health and CMV-seropositive.

The chain has TRBV14 and TRBJ1-1; the D gene is possibly TRBD1 (6 bases). The CDR3 runs to 13 residues. Deletions cut 0 bases from V and 11 bases from J, with 13 bases between. Germline lookup yields CDR1 SGHDN and CDR2 FVKESK. The CDR3 DNA follows: TGTGCCAGCAGCCAAGATAGGCAGGGGCGGGCTTTCTTT. It encodes CASSQDRQGRAFF.

This chain joins TRBV15 and TRBJ2-5; 7 positions agree with TRBD1. Germline-derived CDR1 and CDR2 are LNHNV and YYDKDF (reference sequence). This CDR3 has 15 residues. The junction had 4 bases not matched to a gene; V was cut back by 2 bases and J by 1 base. The DNA of the CDR3 is TGTGCCACCAGCAGACGTAGACAGGGCCAAGAGACCCAGTACTTC. Protein product: CATSRRRQGQETQYF.

V gene TRBV2 combines with J gene TRBJ2-7; 7 bases fit TRBD1. The J segment lost 5 bases and the V segment lost 5 bases, leaving 6 bases of the junction unmatched. There are 13 residues in the CDR3. Germline values: CDR1 SNHLY, CDR2 FYNNEI. This CDR3 reads CASSKTGFDEQYF. As DNA, the CDR3 is TGTGCCAGCAGTAAGACAGGGTTCGACGAGCAGTACTTC.

J is TRBJ2-1 and V is TRBV2; 11 bases match TRBD1. V shed 4 bases and J 5 bases; nucleotides not matched to a gene: 4. This CDR3 is 15 amino acids long. Per the germline V gene, CDR1 is SNHLY and CDR2 is FYNNEI. CDR3: CASSVGTGGHNEQFF. The CDR3 DNA sequence: TGTGCCAGCAGTGTCGGGACAGGGGGTCACAATGAGCAGTTCTTC.

The chain is built from TRBV15 and TRBJ1-5; no clear D. Looked up from germline, CDR1 is LNHNV and CDR2 is YYDKDF (reference sequence). The CDR3 is 15 residues long. V was cut by 5 bases and J by 8 bases, with 19 bases left in between. This chain's CDR3 is CATSLVSLPREPQHF. DNA for the CDR3: TGTGCCACCAGCCTTGTGTCCCTCCCGAGGGAGCCCCAGCATTTT.

The chain has TRBV5-4 and TRBJ2-3; TRBD2 matches 11 bases. J lost 2 bases, V lost 0 bases, and 5 bases had no gene match. This CDR3 contains 17 residues. Germline lookup yields CDR1 SGHNT and CDR2 YYREEE (reference sequence). The CDR3, as DNA: TGTGCCAGCAGCTTGGGCCCACTAGCGGGGGCCACAGATACGCAGTATTTT. Translated: CASSLGPLAGATDTQYF.

This chain joins TRBV7-9 and TRBJ1-2, with D unresolved. In germline, CDR1 is SEHNR, CDR2 FQNEAQ (reference sequence). V lost 5 bases and J lost 4, with 17 bases in between. The length of the CDR3 is 15 residues. The CDR3 DNA follows: TGTGCCAGCAGCCCAATATCGGCGGGCCTCTATGGCTACACCTTC. It encodes CASSPISAGLYGYTF.

The genes are TRBV7-8 and TRBJ2-7; 7 bases are a match to TRBD2. Germline-derived CDR1 and CDR2 are SGHVS and FQNEAQ. CDR3 length: 12 amino acids. V lost 5 bases to trimming and J lost 6 bases; unmatched junction nucleotides: 4. The CDR3 coding sequence is TGTGCCAGCAGCCCTAGCGGTGTCGAGCAGTACTTC. It yields the protein CASSPSGVEQYF.

The chain is built from TRBV6-5 and TRBJ2-3, with D possibly matching TRBD2 (7 bases). The germline gives CDR1 MNHEY, CDR2 SVGAGI. V lost 0 bases, J lost 2 bases, and 12 bases lay in between. The CDR3 consists of 16 residues. The CDR3 is CASSYSGEGVTDTQYF. Here the CDR3 DNA reads TGTGCCAGCAGTTACTCAGGGGAGGGGGTCACAGATACGCAGTATTTT.

This chain connects TRBV5-1 to TRBJ2-2; TRBD2 might be the D (5 bases). CDR1 and CDR2 from the germline V gene are SGHRS and YFSETQ. The CDR3 sequence is 15 residues long. Deletions cut 7 bases from V and 2 bases from J, with 15 bases between. The CDR3 DNA reads TGCGCCAGCCGACCGGCAGCGGAAAACACCGGGGAGCTGTTTTTT. As protein: CASRPAAENTGELFF.

The V call is TRBV13, the J call TRBJ1-6; a weak D match, TRBD1 (5 bases). CDR3 size: 15 residues. Germline V gene data show CDR1 as PRHDT and CDR2 as FYEKMQ (reference sequence). V lost 1 base, J lost 4 bases, and 8 bases lay in between. CDR3 nucleotides: TGTGCCAGCAGCTTAGTGACAGATTATAATTCACCCCTCCACTTT. Its protein product is CASSLVTDYNSPLHF.

The chain combines TRBV6-6 with TRBJ2-7, with 9 nucleotides matching TRBD2. The CDR3 covers 15 residues. Germline CDR1 is MNHNY and CDR2 is SVGAGI (reference sequence). V shed 6 bases and J 7 bases; nucleotides not matched to a gene: 13. The CDR3 nucleotides are TGTGCCAGCAGAATCAAAGCGGGGGGACCCCTGGAGCAGTACTTC. Amino acids: CASRIKAGGPLEQYF.

The chain is built from TRBV9 and TRBJ1-3, with 7 bases matching TRBD1. Germline V gene sequence: CDR1 SGDLS, CDR2 YYNGEE. The ends lost 4 bases at V and 0 bases at J; junction bases unmatched: 7. This CDR3 has 16 residues. For the CDR3, the DNA is TGTGCCAGCAGCACCACAGGGGCCCTCTCTGGAAACACCATATATTTT. Its protein is CASSTTGALSGNTIYF.

The V call is TRBV2, the J call TRBJ1-1; D might be TRBD1 (6 bases). Trimming removed 5 bases from V and 7 bases from J, with 26 bases in between. Germline V gives CDR1 SNHLY, CDR2 FYNNEI. The CDR3 sequence is 17 residues long. The CDR3 reads CASSPFPPEDSLDEAFF. CDR3 DNA sequence: TGTGCCAGCAGTCCCTTCCCTCCAGAGGACAGCCTAGATGAAGCTTTCTTT.

This clone was seen once. This chain joins TRBV4-2 and TRBJ2-7; 10 bases align to TRBD1. The germline CDR1 and CDR2 sequences are LGHNA and YNFKEQ. The J segment lost 1 base and the V segment lost 2 bases, leaving 11 bases of the junction unmatched. The CDR3 covers 18 residues. The CDR3 loop is CASSQRGEGGQGSYEQYF. The CDR3 DNA reads as TGTGCCAGCAGCCAAAGGGGCGAGGGGGGACAGGGGTCCTACGAGCAGTACTTC.

The genes are TRBV10-1 and TRBJ1-1, with a possible D match to TRBD1 (6 bases). Trimming left V 6 bases short and J 3 bases short, with 17 bases between. The CDR3 is made up of 15 amino acids. In germline, CDR1 is WNHNN, CDR2 SYGVQD (reference sequence). The CDR3 DNA follows: TGCGCCAGCAGCGCCACAGGGTTGGGGCACACTGAAGCTTTCTTT. It is translated as CASSATGLGHTEAFF.

V and J are TRBV14 and TRBJ2-3; possibly TRBD1 for D (6 bases). Germline CDR1 reads SGHDN; CDR2 reads FVKESK. The CDR3 has 15 amino acids. Trimming cost V 3 bases and J 4 bases, with 14 bases left between them. The CDR3 sequence is CASSHHRAPPDTQYF. The CDR3 region has the DNA TGTGCCAGCAGCCATCACAGGGCCCCACCAGATACGCAGTATTTT.

The chain employs TRBV27 and TRBJ2-7; D is undetermined. Germline values: CDR1 MNHEY, CDR2 SMNVEV (reference sequence). This CDR3 region has 14 residues. V dropped 7 bases and J dropped 2 bases, with 15 bases sitting between them. CDR3 sequence: CASKVYAGPYEQYF. CDR3 DNA: TGTGCCAGCAAAGTTTATGCAGGTCCCTACGAGCAGTACTTC.

This rearrangement joins TRBV19 to TRBJ1-5; 7 nucleotides align to TRBD1. Germline assignment: CDR1 LNHDA and CDR2 SQIVND (reference sequence). The CDR3 length is 15 residues. J gave up 3 bases and V 6 bases, and 8 bases lay outside the gene matches. The chain's CDR3 is CASRLGQANNQPQHF. In DNA form, the CDR3 reads TGTGCCAGTAGACTCGGACAGGCGAACAATCAGCCCCAGCATTTT.

This chain joins TRBV2 and TRBJ1-2, with D perhaps TRBD1 (6 bases). Trimming cost V 4 bases and J 2 bases, with 11 bases left between them. Germline CDR1 and CDR2: SNHLY and FYNNEI. This CDR3 region has 14 residues. The CDR3, as DNA: TGTGCCAGCAGTGCGGGGGGGCCGAACTATGGCTACACCTTC. Translating gives CASSAGGPNYGYTF.

The chain links TRBV2 to TRBJ2-1, with 9 bases fitting TRBD1. The germline V gene has CDR1 SNHLY and CDR2 FYNNEI. The CDR3 is 15 residues long. Unmatched junction bases numbered 9, after V lost 6 bases and J lost 6 bases. Here the CDR3 DNA reads TGTGCCAGCAGACCCGGGACAGGGATCCGCAATGAGCAGTTCTTC. Translating gives CASRPGTGIRNEQFF.

The V gene is TRBV25-1, the J gene TRBJ2-3; the match to TRBD2 covers 10 bases. V lost 5 bases to trimming and J lost 2 bases; unmatched junction nucleotides: 7. The CDR3 has 16 residues. Germline values: CDR1 MGHDK, CDR2 SYGVNS. The CDR3 reads CASSRRAGGDTDTQYF. DNA of the CDR3: TGTGCCAGCAGTAGGAGAGCGGGAGGGGACACAGATACGCAGTATTTT.

This clone was seen a single time. The chain couples TRBV7-8 to TRBJ2-7; a possible D gene is TRBD2 (5 bases). The CDR3 extends over 15 amino acids. Germline lookup yields CDR1 SGHVS and CDR2 FQNEAQ. V was trimmed by 2 bases and J by 5 bases, leaving 16 bases between them. The CDR3 sequence is CASSLNRRPSDEQYF. In nucleotides, the CDR3 is TGTGCCAGCAGCTTAAATCGGAGGCCTTCCGACGAGCAGTACTTC.

The V call is TRBV7-9, the J call TRBJ2-5; D possibly corresponds to TRBD1 (8 bases). This CDR3 spans 15 amino acids. Trimming took 5 bases from V and 2 from J, leaving 15 bases between them. Germline CDR1 and CDR2: SEHNR and FQNEAQ (reference sequence). The CDR3 DNA follows: TGTGCCAGCAGCGAACAGGGGGGGAGGCAAGAGACCCAGTACTTC. Amino acids: CASSEQGGRQETQYF.

The chain combines TRBV14 with TRBJ2-7, with D possibly being TRBD2 (5 bases). CDR1 is SGHDN and CDR2 is FVKESK in the germline V gene. Trimming took off 3 bases at V and 5 bases at J, with 20 bases between the two ends. This CDR3 is built from 16 residues. The CDR3 nucleotides are TGTGCCAGCAGCCACCGAGGGAGTAGTATCCGGGACGAGCAGTACTTC. Its translation: CASSHRGSSIRDEQYF.

Comment on this clone: Germline is not matched at one junction end, which may reflect a read error. This rearrangement joins TRBV7-9 to TRBJ1-5; no firm D call. The length of the CDR3 is 12 residues. Germline CDR1 and CDR2: SEHNR and FQNEAQ (reference sequence). CDR3 protein: CSSSYNNQPQHF. CDR3 coding DNA: TGTTCCAGCAGCTATAACAATCAGCCCCAGCATTTT.

A few counts support this clone. This rearrangement joins TRBV19 to TRBJ1-2; the D gene is possibly TRBD1 (6 bases). CDR3 length: 14 residues. With 2 bases removed from V and 1 base from J, the gap between germline ends came to 8 bases. The germline V gene encodes CDR1 LNHDA and CDR2 SQIVND (reference sequence). The CDR3 bases are TGTGCCAGTAGTATAAGGGGACATAACTATGGCTACACCTTC. This sequence encodes CASSIRGHNYGYTF.

Comments on this clone: The same CDR3 also results from other DNA sequences found in this sample. The chain employs TRBV27 and TRBJ2-1, with a tentative D call TRBD2 (5 bases). The V end lost 6 bases, the J end lost 0 bases, and 12 bases lay between the germline ends. Germline CDR1 reads MNHEY; CDR2 reads SMNVEV (reference sequence). The CDR3 has 15 amino acids. CDR3 bases: TGTGCCAGCAGCCTAGAGGGTTCCTCCTACAATGAGCAGTTCTTC. This gives the protein CASSLEGSSYNEQFF.

This chain connects TRBV11-3 to TRBJ2-7, with a possible D match to TRBD1 (5 bases). Germline CDR1 and CDR2: SGHNT and YENEEA. The V and J ends lost 4 bases and 6 bases respectively, with 13 bases between them. The CDR3 consists of 13 residues. CDR3 protein: CASSSRAGFEQYF. The CDR3, as DNA: TGTGCCAGCAGCTCTCGAGCAGGGTTCGAGCAGTACTTC.

The V gene is TRBV6-1, the J gene TRBJ2-1, with 7 bases fitting TRBD2. V trimming: 6 bases; J trimming: 0 bases; junction bases outside the gene matches: 2. CDR1 is MNHNS and CDR2 is SASEGT in the germline V gene. The length of the CDR3 is 14 residues. The CDR3 loop is CASRLANSYNEQFF. The CDR3 nucleotides read TGTGCCAGCAGACTAGCGAACTCCTACAATGAGCAGTTCTTC.